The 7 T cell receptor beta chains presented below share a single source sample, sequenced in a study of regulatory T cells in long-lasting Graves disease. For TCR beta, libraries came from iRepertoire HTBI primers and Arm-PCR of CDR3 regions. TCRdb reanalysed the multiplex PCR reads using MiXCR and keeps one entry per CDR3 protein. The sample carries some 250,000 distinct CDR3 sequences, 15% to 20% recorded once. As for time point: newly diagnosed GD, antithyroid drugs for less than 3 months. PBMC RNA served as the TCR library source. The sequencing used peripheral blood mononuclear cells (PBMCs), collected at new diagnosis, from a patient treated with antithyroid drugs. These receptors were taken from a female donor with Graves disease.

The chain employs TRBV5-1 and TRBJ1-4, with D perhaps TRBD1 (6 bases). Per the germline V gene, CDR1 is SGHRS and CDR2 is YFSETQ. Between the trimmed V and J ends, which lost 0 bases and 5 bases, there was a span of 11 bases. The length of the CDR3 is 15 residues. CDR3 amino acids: CASSLGPGQNEKLFF. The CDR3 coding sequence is TGCGCCAGCAGCTTGGGACCGGGACAAAATGAAAAACTGTTTTTT.

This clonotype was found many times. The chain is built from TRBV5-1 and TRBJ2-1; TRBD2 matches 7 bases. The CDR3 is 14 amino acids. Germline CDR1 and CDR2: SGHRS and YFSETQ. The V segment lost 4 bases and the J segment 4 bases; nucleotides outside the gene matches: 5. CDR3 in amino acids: CASSGGGTYNEQFF. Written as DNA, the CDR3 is TGCGCCAGCAGCGGGGGGGGGACTTACAATGAGCAGTTCTTC.

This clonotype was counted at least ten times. The CDR3 is CASSYGQVVEKLFF. The CDR3 nucleotides are TGTGCCAGCAGCTATGGACAGGTAGTGGAAAAACTGTTTTTT. The chain carries TRBV5-5 and TRBJ1-4, with 7 bases identical to TRBD1. V was clipped by 3 bases and J by 8 bases; unmatched bases: 7. Germline V lookup: CDR1 SGHKS, CDR2 YYEKEE (reference sequence). CDR3 length: 14 amino acids. The full variable domain, its missing parts supplied by reference TRBV5-5 and TRBJ1-4, is DAGVTQSPTHLIKTRGQQVTLRCSPISGHKSVSWYQQVLGQGPQFIFQYYEKEERGRGNFPDRFSARQFPNYSSELNVNALLLGDSALYLCASSYGQVVEKLFFGSGTQLSVL.

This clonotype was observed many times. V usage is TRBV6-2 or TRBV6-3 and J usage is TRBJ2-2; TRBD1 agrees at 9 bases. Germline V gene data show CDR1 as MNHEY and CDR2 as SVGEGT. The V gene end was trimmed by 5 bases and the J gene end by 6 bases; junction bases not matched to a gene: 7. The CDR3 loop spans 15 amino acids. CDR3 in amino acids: CASSSTGGASGELFF. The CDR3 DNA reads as TGTGCCAGCAGTAGCACAGGGGGCGCTTCCGGGGAGCTGTTTTTT.

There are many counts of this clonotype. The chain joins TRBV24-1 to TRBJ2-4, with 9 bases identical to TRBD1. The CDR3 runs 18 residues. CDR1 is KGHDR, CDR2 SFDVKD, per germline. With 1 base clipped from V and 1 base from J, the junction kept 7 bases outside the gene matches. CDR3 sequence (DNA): TGTGCCACCAGTGATTTTGGGGACAGGGCGCATGCCAAAAACATTCAGTACTTC. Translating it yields CATSDFGDRAHAKNIQYF.

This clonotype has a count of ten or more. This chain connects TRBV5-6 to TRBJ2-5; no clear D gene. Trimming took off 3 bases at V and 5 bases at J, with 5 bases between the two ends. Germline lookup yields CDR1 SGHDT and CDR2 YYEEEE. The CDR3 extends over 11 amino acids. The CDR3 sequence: CASSSLETQYF. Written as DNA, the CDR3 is TGTGCCAGCAGCTCCCTTGAGACCCAGTACTTC.

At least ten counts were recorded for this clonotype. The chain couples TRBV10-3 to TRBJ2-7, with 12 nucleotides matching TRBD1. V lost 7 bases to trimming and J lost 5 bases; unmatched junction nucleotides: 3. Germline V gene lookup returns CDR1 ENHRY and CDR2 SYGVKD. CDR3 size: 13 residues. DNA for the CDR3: TGTGCCATCAAGGGACAGGGGGCTAACGAGCAGTACTTC. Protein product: CAIKGQGANEQYF.